Ten or more counts support the clone carrying this T cell receptor beta chain. Its antigen is not identified. The sample originates from a study of response to subunit inactivated influenza vaccine. CDR1 is MNHEY and CDR2 is SVGAGI in the germline V gene. Deletions cut 0 bases from V and 1 base from J, with 6 bases between. The CDR3 is 15 residues long. One entry per CDR3 protein, called by TCRdb with MiXCR from the RT-PCR reads. The table records about 780,000 distinct CDR3 sequences, 18% of them present only once. Study observations and caveats: T cells newly recruited by each seasonal influenza vaccination are few, the authors suggested.

This clonotype was sampled from a middle-aged man who received an inactivated influenza vaccine. The chain carries TRBV6-5 and TRBJ2-2; D is unclear. Source: PBMCs from blood, taken 5 days after vaccination. This CDR3 reads CASSYSPGNTGELFF. DNA for the CDR3: TGTGCCAGCAGTTACTCGCCCGGGAACACCGGGGAGCTGTTTTTT.